These 25 T cell receptor beta chains came from one sample sequenced in a study of T cells after somatic rescue of genetic block. The repertoire was sequenced with immunoSEQ multiplex PCR; TCRdb's copy has only in-frame clones and lacks some. Found here are tens of thousands of clones, around 92% of them singletons; the top ten hold under 4%. The specimen sequenced was peripheral blood mononuclear cells (PBMCs). These receptor sequences come from a middle-aged man.

The gene calls are TRBV5-5 and TRBJ2-5; TRBD1 agrees at 7 bases. Germline lookup yields CDR1 SGHKS and CDR2 YYEKEE (reference sequence). The J segment lost 2 bases and the V segment lost 4 bases, leaving 5 bases of the junction unmatched. This CDR3 spans 14 amino acids. The CDR3 region is CASSPGQIQETQYF. CDR3 sequence (DNA): TGTGCCAGCAGCCCGGGACAGATACAAGAGACCCAGTACTTC.

V and J are TRBV2 and TRBJ1-5; TRBD1 matches 8 bases. The V segment lost 6 bases and the J segment 3 bases; nucleotides outside the gene matches: 4. There are 14 residues in the CDR3. Germline-derived CDR1 and CDR2 are SNHLY and FYNNEI. DNA for the CDR3: TGTGCCAGCAGGCCAGGGGGCTACAATCAGCCCCAGCATTTT. Translating gives CASRPGGYNQPQHF.

The chain is built from TRBV4-1 and TRBJ1-5; D is unclear. Germline loops: CDR1 MGHRA, CDR2 YSYEKL. This CDR3 contains 14 residues. Trimming pared 1 base from V and 6 bases from J, leaving 10 bases between. CDR3 region: CASSQGVGAQPQHF. The CDR3, as DNA: TGCGCCAGCAGCCAAGGTGTGGGAGCTCAGCCCCAGCATTTT.

The chain combines TRBV6-5 with TRBJ1-6; D unresolved. The germline V gene encodes CDR1 MNHEY and CDR2 SVGAGI. CDR3 length equals 12 residues. The germline V and J ends were trimmed by 6 bases and 10 bases, with 10 bases remaining between them. The CDR3 DNA follows: TGTGCCAGCAGCCGATCCCTCTCACCCCTCCACTTT. Translated: CASSRSLSPLHF.

This rearrangement joins TRBV6-1 to TRBJ1-3, with D unresolved. CDR3 length: 15 amino acids. Germline CDR1 MNHNS, CDR2 SASEGT. Trimming took off 5 bases at V and 7 bases at J, with 18 bases between the two ends. CDR3 region: CASSSPGSLRNTIYF. The CDR3 DNA is TGTGCCAGCAGTAGCCCCGGGTCTTTACGGAACACCATATATTTT.

J is TRBJ1-5 and V is TRBV10-2, with a possible D match to TRBD1 (6 bases). V gave up 0 bases and J gave up 9 bases, with 18 bases separating them. Per germline, CDR1 WSHSY and CDR2 SAAADI. This CDR3 has 16 amino acids. The CDR3 is CASSESGRGSGGPQHF. CDR3 DNA sequence: TGCGCCAGCAGTGAGTCGGGCAGGGGCAGCGGCGGGCCCCAGCATTTT.

J is TRBJ2-3 and V is TRBV2, with 10 bases lining up with TRBD2. Germline V gives CDR1 SNHLY, CDR2 FYNNEI. This CDR3 comprises 17 residues. V lost 6 bases to trimming and J lost 0 bases; unmatched junction nucleotides: 9. The CDR3, as DNA: TGTGCCAGCAGCCCGGGACTAGCGACGATCAGCACAGATACGCAGTATTTT. Protein sequence: CASSPGLATISTDTQYF.

V usage is TRBV21-1 and J usage is TRBJ2-6; the table's TRBD1 call for D was not verified on the DNA. TRBV21-1 is reported as a pseudogene. This CDR3 contains 18 residues. This CDR3 reads CASSKGGTGDSGANVLTF. The CDR3 DNA reads as TGTGCCAGCAGCAAAGGGGGGACAGGCGACTCTGGGGCCAACGTCCTGACTTTC.

This clone turned up a few times. CDR3 coding DNA: TGTGCCAGCAAGTCGAACAGGGTTTACGAGCAGTACTTC. Its protein is CASKSNRVYEQYF. V and J are TRBV2 and TRBJ2-7, with D maybe TRBD1 (6 bases). CDR1 SNHLY and CDR2 FYNNEI come from the germline V gene. CDR3 length equals 13 residues. V was trimmed by 7 bases and J by 4 bases, leaving 14 bases between them.

The V gene is TRBV7-9, the J gene TRBJ2-1; D remains unclear. The CDR3 consists of 16 residues. The germline V and J ends were trimmed by 4 bases and 5 bases, with 18 bases remaining between them. Germline V gene lookup returns CDR1 SEHNR and CDR2 FQNEAQ (reference sequence). The CDR3 loop reads CASSSLAYESDNEQFF. CDR3 DNA sequence: TGTGCCAGCAGCTCCCTCGCCTATGAGTCTGACAATGAGCAGTTCTTC. The full variable domain, its missing parts supplied by reference TRBV7-9 and TRBJ2-1, is DTGVSQNPRHKITKRGQNVTFRCDPISEHNRLYWYRQTLGQGPEFLTYFQNEAQLEKSRLLSDRFSAERPKGSFSTLEIQRTEQGDSAMYLCASSSLAYESDNEQFFGPGTRLTVL.

The CDR3 loop is CASGVRANTEAFF. The CDR3 DNA reads TGTGCCAGCGGGGTCAGGGCGAACACTGAAGCTTTCTTT. The J gene is TRBJ1-1, the V gene TRBV6-1; D may be TRBD1 (5 bases). V dropped 8 bases and J dropped 1 base, with 11 bases sitting between them. Germline V CDR1 and CDR2: MNHNS, SASEGT. CDR3 length equals 13 residues.

This sequence joins TRBV7-2 and TRBJ2-1, with D tentatively TRBD2 (5 bases). The ends were cut back, 3 bases at V and 7 bases at J, with 16 bases in the middle. The germline gives CDR1 SGHTA, CDR2 FQGNSA. This CDR3 comprises 15 residues. CDR3 sequence: CASSFSWRGLNEQFF. The CDR3 region has the DNA TGTGCCAGCAGCTTTTCCTGGCGAGGGTTAAATGAGCAGTTCTTC.

This sequence joins TRBV6-5 and TRBJ2-7, with 12 bases identical to TRBD1. CDR3 size: 14 residues. Germline V lookup: CDR1 MNHEY, CDR2 SVGAGI. V shed 6 bases and J 7 bases; nucleotides not matched to a gene: 7. CDR3 protein: CASSRGTGGVEQYF. In DNA, the CDR3 is TGTGCCAGCAGCCGAGGGACAGGGGGCGTGGAGCAGTACTTC.

The J gene is TRBJ1-5, the V gene TRBV10-2; D might be TRBD1 (5 bases). V lost 6 bases and J lost 2, with 11 bases in between. This CDR3 contains 14 residues. Germline assignment: CDR1 WSHSY and CDR2 SAAADI. CDR3 bases: TGCGCCAGCAGGGAACCGGGGGGCAATCAGCCCCAGCATTTT. It codes for CASREPGGNQPQHF.

The chain combines TRBV7-2 with TRBJ2-5; 7 nucleotides match TRBD1. Germline CDR1 reads SGHTA; CDR2 reads FQGNSA. CDR3 length equals 14 residues. J was trimmed by 5 bases and V by 4 bases; bases with no gene match: 7. CDR3 bases: TGTGCCAGCAGCTCCGACAGGGCCTCGGAGACCCAGTACTTC. Its translation is CASSSDRASETQYF.

The chain links TRBV6-5 to TRBJ2-2; 8 bases align to TRBD2. Looked up from germline, CDR1 is MNHEY and CDR2 is SVGAGI. The CDR3 has 14 amino acids. The ends lost 0 bases at V and 8 bases at J; junction bases unmatched: 2. The DNA for the CDR3 is TGTGCCAGCAGTTACTCGCCGGGAGGGGGGGAGCTGTTTTTT. Its protein product is CASSYSPGGGELFF.

V gene TRBV30 combines with J gene TRBJ2-7; no reliable D call. The CDR3 contains 11 residues. The V end lost 1 base, the J end lost 2 bases, and 3 bases lay between the germline ends. Per germline, CDR1 GTSNPN and CDR2 SVGIG (reference sequence). Here the CDR3 reads CAWSAAYEQYF. CDR3 nucleotides: TGTGCCTGGAGTGCCGCCTACGAGCAGTACTTC. Based on the CDR3 plus reference TRBV30 and TRBJ2-7, the full variable domain is SQTIHQWPATLVQPVGSPLSLECTVEGTSNPNLYWYRQAAGRGLQLLFYSVGIGQISSEVPQNLSASRPQDRQFILSSKKLLLSDSGFYLCAWSAAYEQYFGPGTRLTVT.

The chain joins TRBV5-1 to TRBJ1-6; D unresolved. From germline, CDR1 is SGHRS and CDR2 YFSETQ. V shed 5 bases and J shed 7 bases, with 19 bases lying between them. The CDR3 sequence is 16 residues long. The CDR3 DNA reads TGCGCCAGCAGTTTGCTGGGGAATGTCCCCAATTCACCCCTCCACTTT. This encodes CASSLLGNVPNSPLHF.

The CDR3 DNA reads TGTGCCAGCACGCCGGGACTAGGATTCAGTGAGCAGTTCTTC. It yields the protein CASTPGLGFSEQFF. The chain is built from TRBV27 and TRBJ2-1; 8 positions agree with TRBD2. The CDR3 extends over 14 amino acids. Germline CDR1 MNHEY, CDR2 SMNVEV (reference sequence). V lost 7 bases and J lost 9; bases outside the gene matches: 11.

The chain joins TRBV27 to TRBJ2-7; 16 bases fit TRBD2. Germline CDR1 is MNHEY and CDR2 is SMNVEV (reference sequence). The CDR3 consists of 19 residues. The J segment lost 2 bases and the V segment lost 5 bases, leaving 12 bases of the junction unmatched. The CDR3 DNA is TGTGCCAGCAGTCCAACCCCGGGACTAGCGGGAGGGCCTCCCTACGAGCAGTACTTC. Encoded protein: CASSPTPGLAGGPPYEQYF.

The chain couples TRBV5-1 to TRBJ2-5; 13 bases are shared with TRBD2. Near its end, the DNA agrees better with TRBJ2-7, so the J call may be wrong. CDR3 size: 16 residues. Germline V gene sequence: CDR1 SGHRS, CDR2 YFSETQ. Here the CDR3 reads CASSWTSGSSSYEQYF. The CDR3 region has the DNA TGCGCCAGCAGTTGGACTAGCGGGAGTTCGTCCTACGAGCAGTACTTC.

The chain combines TRBV6-5 with TRBJ2-6; D tentatively reads TRBD1 or TRBD2 (7 bases each). The CDR3 is made up of 15 amino acids. Trimming cost V 10 bases and J 0 bases, with 13 bases left between them. Per the germline V gene, CDR1 is MNHEY and CDR2 is SVGAGI. The CDR3 region has the DNA TGTGCCACCCAGGGGGGGAGCTCTGGGGCCAACGTCCTGACTTTC. Amino acids: CATQGGSSGANVLTF.

The chain joins TRBV6-1 to TRBJ2-3; no clear D gene. The CDR3 loop spans 12 amino acids. Germline V CDR1 and CDR2: MNHNS, SASEGT. V lost 5 bases and J lost 3, with 6 bases in between. CDR3 amino acids: CASSWDTDTQYF. The DNA of the CDR3 is TGTGCCAGCAGTTGGGATACAGATACGCAGTATTTT.

The rearrangement links TRBV5-1 to TRBJ2-1, with D perhaps matching TRBD2 (6 bases). The CDR3 is 15 amino acids. The V gene lost 4 bases and the J gene lost 0 bases, with 11 bases spanning the gap. Germline values: CDR1 SGHRS, CDR2 YFSETQ. The CDR3 here is CASSKEGSSYNEQFF. The CDR3 bases are TGCGCCAGCAGCAAGGAGGGGAGCTCCTACAATGAGCAGTTCTTC.

The V and J genes are TRBV27 and TRBJ2-7; maybe TRBD1 (5 bases). With 3 bases removed from V and 3 bases from J, the gap between germline ends came to 12 bases. The CDR3 has 14 amino acids. Germline V CDR1 and CDR2: MNHEY, SMNVEV (reference sequence). CDR3 residues: CASSLRQGLYEQYF. CDR3 nucleotides: TGTGCCAGCAGTTTGAGGCAGGGCCTCTACGAGCAGTACTTC.